Listed below are T cell receptor beta chains from one sample, sequenced in a study of beta chain features in type 1 diabetes. Only in-frame clones appear in the TCRdb table, and some are missing; sequencing was by immunoSEQ multiplex PCR. The data hold about 160,000 clones, with 6.5% to 10% observed a single time. Material: central memory CD4+ T cells from blood. The origin of the receptors is a woman aged 18-29 years with type 1 diabetes. Both conserved end residues are trimmed from each CDR3. Each record gives: clone size, V gene, J gene, CDR3 protein. A clone size is listed for some rows: how often the clone was seen (once, few, many), or a class if it is expanded.

NA,TRBV6-6,TRBJ1-2,ASNPVESYGYT
NA,TRBV2,TRBJ2-2,ASSATGTEKAGELF
few,TRBV2,TRBJ1-1,ASSERTGTPEAF
NA,TRBV28,TRBJ1-1,ASRPLGGTNTEAF
many,TRBV16,TRBJ2-6,ASSPPWSGAGANVLT
few,TRBV29-1,TRBJ2-1,SGWVNVGREQF
NA,TRBV10-3,TRBJ2-1,AITRDSSYNEQF
many,TRBV2,TRBJ2-7,ASSVTSGTQFGEQY
few,TRBV7-2,TRBJ2-5,ASSLMVAGGETQY
few,TRBV7-8,TRBJ2-7,ASSPRLAAYEQY
NA,TRBV7-8,TRBJ1-1,ASSSEGTVVHTEAF
few,TRBV27,TRBJ2-7,ASSLSAVGGPVTY
few,TRBV19,TRBJ2-1,ATRSASSYNEQF
few,TRBV28,TRBJ2-3,ATSRLAGATDTQY
NA,TRBV19,TRBJ2-3,ASSIGLASTDTQY
few,TRBV7-2,TRBJ1-2,ASSLQRGNGYT
NA,TRBV7-3,TRBJ2-5,ASSPWGKETQY
few,TRBV7-6,TRBJ2-5,ASSHASGGRKETQY
NA,TRBV29-1,TRBJ2-6,SVAYTRGPGANVLT
many,TRBV9,TRBJ1-3,ASGSVSGNTIY
NA,TRBV7-2,TRBJ2-4,ASSLDHGIAKNIQY
few,TRBV19,TRBJ2-5,ASNPTGTIRETQY
NA,TRBV7-2,TRBJ2-1,ASSSRGSYNEQF
NA,TRBV7-2,TRBJ2-7,ASSRGTGGGEQY
NA,TRBV7-2,TRBJ1-1,ASSLGRGYSTEAF
NA,TRBV10-3,TRBJ2-5,AAKQGPQETQY
NA,TRBV9,TRBJ2-1,ASSSPPGSDNEQF
few,TRBV6-5,TRBJ1-4,ASRQGVTTNEKLF
few,TRBV28,TRBJ1-5,ASSLRSPQH
NA,TRBV5-1,TRBJ2-7,ASSPGQGVQQY
NA,TRBV25-1,TRBJ2-7,ASSEPHLGEQY
NA,TRBV18,TRBJ1-1,ASSPVIGTGGEAF
NA,TRBV7-9,TRBJ2-2,ASSITRDTGELF
NA,TRBV29-1,TRBJ2-7,SARTLLTYEQY
NA,TRBV7-9,TRBJ2-5,ASSLSNGPETQY
NA,TRBV19,TRBJ2-7,ASSPTGFYEQY
few,TRBV18,TRBJ1-6,ASSLRDRVGSPLH
few,TRBV18,TRBJ2-7,ASSPPGGYEQY
few,TRBV5-1,TRBJ2-1,ASSSGLADYNEQF
NA,TRBV6-5,TRBJ1-2,AAVGYGYT
few,TRBV11-2,NA,ASSPPDRGGEQY
NA,TRBV9,TRBJ2-2,ASSVLQGPTGELF
few,TRBV7-8,TRBJ2-7,ASSLGVSGATYEQY
NA,TRBV30,TRBJ2-1,AWSTGRPYNEQF
few,TRBV7-2,TRBJ2-5,ASSFGGGPLETQY
NA,TRBV11-2,TRBJ2-5,ASSLQVSETQY